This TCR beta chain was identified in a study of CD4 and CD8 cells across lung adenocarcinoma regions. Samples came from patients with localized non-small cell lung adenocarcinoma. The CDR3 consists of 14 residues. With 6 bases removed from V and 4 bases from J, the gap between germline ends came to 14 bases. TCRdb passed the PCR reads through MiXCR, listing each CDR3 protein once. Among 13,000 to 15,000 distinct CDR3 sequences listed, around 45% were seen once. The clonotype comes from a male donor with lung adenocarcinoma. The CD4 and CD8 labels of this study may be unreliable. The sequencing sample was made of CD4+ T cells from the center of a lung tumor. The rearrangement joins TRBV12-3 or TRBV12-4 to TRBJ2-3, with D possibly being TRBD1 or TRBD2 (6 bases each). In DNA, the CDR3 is TGTGCCAGCAGCAACGGGGGCACCGCAGATACGCAGTATTTT. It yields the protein CASSNGGTADTQYF.